The source of this T cell receptor delta chain is a study of gamma-delta T cells after stem cell transplantation. CDR1 and CDR2 (germline): GEAIGNYY, EKD. The CDR3 totals 20 residues. Trimming took 3 bases from V and 0 from J, leaving 28 bases between them. TCRdb re-identified clones in the RT-PCR reads via CATT. The sample has around 2,200 delta-chain clones, 44% seen once; the top ten hold 21%. About this clone itself: This sample also contains other DNA sequences that code for the same CDR3.

The TCR was taken from a human donor. It is not recorded whose cells these are; they may come from a transplant donor. This chain connects TRDV2 to TRDJ1; D call uncertain. The sequenced sample consisted of gamma-delta T cells. For the CDR3, the DNA is TGTGCCTGTGACGCTGCTCCAACTCCGGACACCCTGGAGTACACCGATAAACTCATCTTT. Protein sequence: CACDAAPTPDTLEYTDKLIF.